A selection of T cell receptor beta chains follows, all from one sample in a study of radiation and T cells in renal cell carcinoma. Profiled with immunoSEQ multiplex PCR; TCRdb holds only in-frame clones, not every one. The sample yields roughly 140,000 clones, 87% seen once. The source was blood, collected from a patient whose treatment included radiotherapy and nephrectomy. These TCRs come from a woman aged 45-60 years with renal cell carcinoma. Each CDR3 is given with its conserved first and last residue. Each record gives: clone size, V gene, J gene, D gene, CDR3 DNA, CDR3 protein. D genes are given only for firm matches. Some rows mark clone size as missing; the rest say once, few, many or name a class of expanded clone.

abundance: NA; v_gene: TRBV9; j_gene: TRBJ2-5; d_gene: NA; CDR3nt: TGTGCCAGCAGCCATAATACCCAAGAGACCCAGTACTTC; CDR3aa: CASSHNTQETQYF
abundance: few; v_gene: TRBV5-5; j_gene: TRBJ1-1; d_gene: TRBD1; CDR3nt: TGTGCCAGCAGTCGGACAGGGGACACTGAAGCTTTCTTT; CDR3aa: CASSRTGDTEAFF
abundance: NA; v_gene: TRBV7-2; j_gene: TRBJ1-1; d_gene: NA; CDR3nt: TGTGCCAGCAGCTTAGTGGGGGCAGGGAGGACTGAAGCTTTCTTT; CDR3aa: CASSLVGAGRTEAFF
abundance: few; v_gene: TRBV6-6; j_gene: TRBJ1-6; d_gene: TRBD1; CDR3nt: TGTGCCAGCAGGCCCCCGACAGGGCCGGATTCACCCCTCCACTTT; CDR3aa: CASRPPTGPDSPLHF
abundance: NA; v_gene: TRBV6-1; j_gene: TRBJ1-1; d_gene: NA; CDR3nt: TGTGCCAGCAGGAGACAGACGAACACTGAAGCTTTCTTT; CDR3aa: CASRRQTNTEAFF
abundance: NA; v_gene: TRBV5-1; j_gene: TRBJ1-4; d_gene: TRBD1; CDR3nt: TGCGCCAGCAGCTGGAAAGGGACAGGCAATGAAAAACTGTTTTTT; CDR3aa: CASSWKGTGNEKLFF
abundance: NA; v_gene: TRBV9; j_gene: TRBJ2-2; d_gene: TRBD1; CDR3nt: TGTGCCAGCAGCGTGGCAGGGGGTAGGCACACCGGGGAGCTGTTTTTT; CDR3aa: CASSVAGGRHTGELFF
abundance: NA; v_gene: TRBV9; j_gene: TRBJ2-7; d_gene: NA; CDR3nt: TGTGCCAGCAGCGGAGACGGGTACGAGCAGTACTTC; CDR3aa: CASSGDGYEQYF
abundance: NA; v_gene: TRBV7-6; j_gene: TRBJ1-6; d_gene: NA; CDR3nt: TGTGCCAGCAGCTTAGGCAATTCACCCCTCCACTTT; CDR3aa: CASSLGNSPLHF
abundance: NA; v_gene: TRBV19; j_gene: TRBJ1-4; d_gene: TRBD1; CDR3nt: TGTGCCAGTAGTTCCAGGGGGTTGAGAAAACTGTTTTTT; CDR3aa: CASSSRGLRKLFF
abundance: NA; v_gene: TRBV11-1; j_gene: TRBJ2-1; d_gene: NA; CDR3nt: TGTGCCAGCAGCCCCAAGAGGACAGACAATGAGCAGTTCTTC; CDR3aa: CASSPKRTDNEQFF
abundance: NA; v_gene: TRBV7-6; j_gene: TRBJ2-7; d_gene: TRBD1; CDR3nt: TGTGCCAGCAGCCCCCACCCGGGACAGGGTTACGAGCAGTACTTC; CDR3aa: CASSPHPGQGYEQYF
abundance: once; v_gene: TRBV10-1; j_gene: TRBJ2-7; d_gene: NA; CDR3nt: TGCGCCAGCAGTGAGGGGGACAACTACGAGCAGTACTTC; CDR3aa: CASSEGDNYEQYF
abundance: NA; v_gene: TRBV5-6; j_gene: TRBJ2-1; d_gene: TRBD2; CDR3nt: TGTGCCAGCAGCTTGTCGCTAGCGGGGGGGATCTTGTCCTACAATGAGCAGTTCTTC; CDR3aa: CASSLSLAGGILSYNEQFF
abundance: NA; v_gene: TRBV25-1; j_gene: TRBJ2-6; d_gene: NA; CDR3nt: TGTGCCAGCAGTGATCGCAGATCTGGGGCCAACGTCCTGACTTTC; CDR3aa: CASSDRRSGANVLTF
abundance: NA; v_gene: TRBV5-6; j_gene: TRBJ1-1; d_gene: NA; CDR3nt: TGTGCCAGCAGCCCAAAGGGACAACTACTACTACCGGGCACTGAAGCTTTCTTT; CDR3aa: CASSPKGQLLLPGTEAFF
abundance: NA; v_gene: TRBV6-4; j_gene: TRBJ1-2; d_gene: NA; CDR3nt: TGTGCCAGCAGTGACTCGGTTGGGCGCTACACCTTC; CDR3aa: CASSDSVGRYTF
abundance: NA; v_gene: TRBV11-2; j_gene: TRBJ2-5; d_gene: NA; CDR3nt: TGTGCCAGCAGCTTAGATGGAGGGGGCGTAGGGGAGACCCAGTACTTC; CDR3aa: CASSLDGGGVGETQYF